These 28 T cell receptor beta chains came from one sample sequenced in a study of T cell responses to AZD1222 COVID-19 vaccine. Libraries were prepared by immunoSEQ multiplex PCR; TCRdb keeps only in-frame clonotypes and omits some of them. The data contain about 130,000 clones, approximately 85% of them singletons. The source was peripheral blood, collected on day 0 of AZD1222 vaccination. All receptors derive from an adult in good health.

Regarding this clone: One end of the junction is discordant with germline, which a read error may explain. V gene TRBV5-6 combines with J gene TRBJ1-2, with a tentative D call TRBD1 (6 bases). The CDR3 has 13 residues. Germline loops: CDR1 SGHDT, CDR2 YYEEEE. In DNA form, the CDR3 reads TGTGCCAGCAGCCGCGGGACAACCCCCTTATTCGCCTTC. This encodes CASSRGTTPLFAF.

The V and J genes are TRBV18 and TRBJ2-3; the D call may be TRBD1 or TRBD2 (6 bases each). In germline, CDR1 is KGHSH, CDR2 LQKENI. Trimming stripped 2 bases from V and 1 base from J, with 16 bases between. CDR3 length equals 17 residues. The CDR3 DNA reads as TGTGCCAGCTCACCAGAAAAAGGGGGGCCGGGCACAGATACGCAGTATTTT. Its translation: CASSPEKGGPGTDTQYF. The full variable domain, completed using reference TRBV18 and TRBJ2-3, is NAGVMQNPRHLVRRRGQEARLRCSPMKGHSHVYWYRQLPEEGLKFMVYLQKENIIDESGMPKERFSAEFPKEGPSILRIQQVVRGDSAAYFCASSPEKGGPGTDTQYFGPGTRLTVL.

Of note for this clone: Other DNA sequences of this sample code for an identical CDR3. CDR3 loop: CASSYRGNQPQHF. In DNA form, the CDR3 reads TGTGCCAGCAGTTACCGGGGGAATCAGCCCCAGCATTTT. This chain uses TRBV6-5 with TRBJ1-5; D is possibly TRBD1 (5 bases). V dropped 2 bases and J dropped 4 bases, with 6 bases sitting between them. Germline V lookup: CDR1 MNHEY, CDR2 SVGAGI. This CDR3 spans 13 amino acids.

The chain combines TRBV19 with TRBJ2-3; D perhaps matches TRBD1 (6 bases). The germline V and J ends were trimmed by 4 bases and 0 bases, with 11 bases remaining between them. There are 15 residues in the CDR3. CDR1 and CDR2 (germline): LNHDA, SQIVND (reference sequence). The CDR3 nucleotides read TGTGCCAGTAGTAGGACAGTTCGAAGCACAGATACGCAGTATTTT. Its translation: CASSRTVRSTDTQYF.

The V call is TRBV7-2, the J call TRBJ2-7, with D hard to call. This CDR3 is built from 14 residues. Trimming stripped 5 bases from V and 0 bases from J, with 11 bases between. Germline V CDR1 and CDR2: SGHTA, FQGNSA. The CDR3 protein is CASSTQVSSYEQYF. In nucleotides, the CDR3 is TGTGCCAGCAGCACCCAGGTTAGCTCCTACGAGCAGTACTTC. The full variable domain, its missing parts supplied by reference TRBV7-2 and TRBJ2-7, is GAGVSQSPSNKVTEKGKDVELRCDPISGHTALYWYRQSLGQGLEFLIYFQGNSAPDKSGLPSDRFSAERTGGSVSTLTIQRTQQEDSAVYLCASSTQVSSYEQYFGPGTRLTVT.

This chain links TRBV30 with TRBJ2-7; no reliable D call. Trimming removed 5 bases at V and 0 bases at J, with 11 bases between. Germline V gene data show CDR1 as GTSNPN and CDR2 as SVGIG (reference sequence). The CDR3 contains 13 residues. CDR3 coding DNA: TGTGCCTGGGGGATCGGACGCTCCTACGAGCAGTACTTC. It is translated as CAWGIGRSYEQYF.

CDR3 in amino acids: CASSDQVYTEAFF. CDR3 in DNA: TGTGCCAGCAGTGACCAGGTTTACACTGAAGCTTTCTTT. The chain employs TRBV6-1 and TRBJ1-1, with D unresolved. The CDR3 spans 13 residues. Per the germline V gene, CDR1 is MNHNS and CDR2 is SASEGT. The V and J ends lost 3 bases and 3 bases respectively, with 8 bases between them.

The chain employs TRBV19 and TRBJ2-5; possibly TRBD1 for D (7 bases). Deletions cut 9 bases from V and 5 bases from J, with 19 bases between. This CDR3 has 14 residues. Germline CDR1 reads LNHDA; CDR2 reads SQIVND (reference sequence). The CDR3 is CASRRDSGRETQYF. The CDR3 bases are TGTGCCAGCAGGCGGGACAGTGGGCGGGAGACCCAGTACTTC.

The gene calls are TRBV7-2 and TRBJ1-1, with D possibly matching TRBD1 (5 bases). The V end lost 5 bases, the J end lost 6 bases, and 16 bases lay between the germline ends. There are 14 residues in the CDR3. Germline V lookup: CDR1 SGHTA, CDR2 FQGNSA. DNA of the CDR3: TGTGCCAGCAGCAGACCCGGGACGGTGGCTGAAGCTTTCTTT. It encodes CASSRPGTVAEAFF.

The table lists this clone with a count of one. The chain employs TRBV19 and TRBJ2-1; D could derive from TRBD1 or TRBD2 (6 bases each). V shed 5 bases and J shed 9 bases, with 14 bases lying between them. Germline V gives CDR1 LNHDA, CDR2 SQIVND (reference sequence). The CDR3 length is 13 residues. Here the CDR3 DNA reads TGTGCCAGTAGTCCCCAAGGGGGGATTGAGCAGTTCTTC. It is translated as CASSPQGGIEQFF.

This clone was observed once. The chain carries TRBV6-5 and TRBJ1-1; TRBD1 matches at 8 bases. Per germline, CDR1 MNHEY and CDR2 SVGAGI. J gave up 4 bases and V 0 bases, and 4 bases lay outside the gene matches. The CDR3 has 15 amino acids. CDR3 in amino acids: CASSYSDRGLTEAFF. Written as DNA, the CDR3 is TGTGCCAGCAGTTACTCTGACAGGGGCCTCACTGAAGCTTTCTTT.

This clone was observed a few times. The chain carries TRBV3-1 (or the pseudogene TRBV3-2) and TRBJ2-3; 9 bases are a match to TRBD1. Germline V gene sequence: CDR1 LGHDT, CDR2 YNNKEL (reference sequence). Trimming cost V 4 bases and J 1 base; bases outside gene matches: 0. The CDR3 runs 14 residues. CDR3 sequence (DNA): TGTGCCAGCAGCCGGACAGGGGGCACAGATACGCAGTATTTT. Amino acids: CASSRTGGTDTQYF.

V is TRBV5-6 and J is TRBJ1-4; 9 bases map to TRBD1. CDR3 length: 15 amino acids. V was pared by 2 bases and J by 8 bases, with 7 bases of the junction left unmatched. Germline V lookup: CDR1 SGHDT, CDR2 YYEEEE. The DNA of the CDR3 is TGTGCCAGCAGCTTCCGGACAGGGGTGGGGGAAAAACTGTTTTTT. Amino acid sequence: CASSFRTGVGEKLFF.

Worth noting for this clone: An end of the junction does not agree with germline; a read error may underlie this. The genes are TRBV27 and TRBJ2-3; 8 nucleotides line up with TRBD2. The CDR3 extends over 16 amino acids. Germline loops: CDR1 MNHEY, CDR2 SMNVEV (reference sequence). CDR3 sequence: CASCFRGGGSTDTQYF. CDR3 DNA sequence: TGTGCCAGCTGTTTCCGCGGCGGGGGGAGCACAGATACGCAGTATTTT.

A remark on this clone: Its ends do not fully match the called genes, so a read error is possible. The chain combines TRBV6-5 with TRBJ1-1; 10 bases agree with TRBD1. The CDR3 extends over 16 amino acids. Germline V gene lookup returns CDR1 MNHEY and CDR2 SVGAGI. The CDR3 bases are TGTGCCAGCACTTACTCCCTGGACAGGGGGGAGACTGAAGCTTTCTTT. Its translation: CASTYSLDRGETEAFF.

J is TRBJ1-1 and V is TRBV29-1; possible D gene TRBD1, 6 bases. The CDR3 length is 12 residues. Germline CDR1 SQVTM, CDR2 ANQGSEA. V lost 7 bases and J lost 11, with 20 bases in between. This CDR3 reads CSAWGHEVIAFF. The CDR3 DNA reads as TGCAGCGCCTGGGGACACGAGGTCATTGCTTTCTTT.

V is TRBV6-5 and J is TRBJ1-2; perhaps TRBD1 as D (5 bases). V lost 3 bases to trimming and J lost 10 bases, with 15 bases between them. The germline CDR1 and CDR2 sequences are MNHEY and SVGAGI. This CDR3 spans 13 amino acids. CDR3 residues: CASSYLGVEDYTF. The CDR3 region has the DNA TGTGCCAGCAGTTATCTAGGGGTAGAAGACTACACCTTC.

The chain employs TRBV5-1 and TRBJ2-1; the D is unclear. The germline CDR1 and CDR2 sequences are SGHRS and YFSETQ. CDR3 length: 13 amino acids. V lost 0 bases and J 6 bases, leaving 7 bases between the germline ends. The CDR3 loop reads CASSLDTGNEQFF. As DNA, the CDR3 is TGCGCCAGCAGCTTGGACACCGGCAATGAGCAGTTCTTC. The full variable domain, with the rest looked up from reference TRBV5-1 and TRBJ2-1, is KAGVTQTPRYLIKTRGQQVTLSCSPISGHRSVSWYQQTPGQGLQFLFEYFSETQRNKGNFPGRFSGRQFSNSRSEMNVSTLELGDSALYLCASSLDTGNEQFFGPGTRLTVL.

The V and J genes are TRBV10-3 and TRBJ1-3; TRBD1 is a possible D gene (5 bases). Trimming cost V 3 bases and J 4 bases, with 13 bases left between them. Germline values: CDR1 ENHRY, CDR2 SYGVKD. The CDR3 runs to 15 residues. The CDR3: CAISDRGVTGNTIYF. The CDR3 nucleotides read TGTGCCATCAGTGACCGGGGGGTAACAGGAAACACCATATATTTT.

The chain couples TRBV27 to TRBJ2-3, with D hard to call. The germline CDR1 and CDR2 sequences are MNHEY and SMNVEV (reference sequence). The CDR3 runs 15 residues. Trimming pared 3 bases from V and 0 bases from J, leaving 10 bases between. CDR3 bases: TGTGCCAGCAGTTTTGATTATAGTAGCACAGATACGCAGTATTTT. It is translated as CASSFDYSSTDTQYF.

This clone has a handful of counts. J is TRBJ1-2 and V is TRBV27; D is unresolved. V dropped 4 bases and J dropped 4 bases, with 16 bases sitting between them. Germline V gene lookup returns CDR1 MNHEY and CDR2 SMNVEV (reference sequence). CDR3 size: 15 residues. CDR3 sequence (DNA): TGTGCCAGCAGTTGGTTGGGGAATCTCGGCTATGGCTACACCTTC. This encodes CASSWLGNLGYGYTF.

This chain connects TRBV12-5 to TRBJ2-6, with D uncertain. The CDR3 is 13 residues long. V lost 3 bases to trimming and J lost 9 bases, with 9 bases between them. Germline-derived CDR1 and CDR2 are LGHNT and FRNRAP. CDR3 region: CASGFPLYNVLTF. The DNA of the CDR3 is TGTGCTAGTGGTTTCCCCCTCTACAACGTCCTGACTTTC.

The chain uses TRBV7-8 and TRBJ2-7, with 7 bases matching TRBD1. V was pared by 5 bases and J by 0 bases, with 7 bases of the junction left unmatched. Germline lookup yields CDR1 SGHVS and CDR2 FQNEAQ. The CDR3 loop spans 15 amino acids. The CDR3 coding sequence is TGTGCCAGCAGCACCCGACAGGGTCCCTCCTACGAGCAGTACTTC. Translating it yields CASSTRQGPSYEQYF.

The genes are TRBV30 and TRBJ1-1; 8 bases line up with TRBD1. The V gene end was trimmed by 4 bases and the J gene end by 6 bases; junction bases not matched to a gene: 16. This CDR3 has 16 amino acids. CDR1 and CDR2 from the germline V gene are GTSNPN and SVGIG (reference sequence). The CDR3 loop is CAWTGQGWDTGAEAFF. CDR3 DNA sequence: TGTGCCTGGACCGGACAGGGATGGGACACGGGTGCTGAAGCTTTCTTT.

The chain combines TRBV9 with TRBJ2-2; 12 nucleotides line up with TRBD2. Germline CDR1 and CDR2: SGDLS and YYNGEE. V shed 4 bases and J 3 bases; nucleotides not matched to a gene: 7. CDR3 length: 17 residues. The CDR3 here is CASSSGLAGGYTGELFF. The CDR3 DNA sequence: TGTGCCAGCAGCTCGGGGCTAGCGGGGGGGTACACCGGGGAGCTGTTTTTT. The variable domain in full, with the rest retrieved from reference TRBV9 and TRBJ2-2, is DSGVTQTPKHLITATGQRVTLRCSPRSGDLSVYWYQQSLDQGLQFLIQYYNGEERAKGNILERFSAQQFPDLHSELNLSSLELGDSALYFCASSSGLAGGYTGELFFGEGSRLTVL.

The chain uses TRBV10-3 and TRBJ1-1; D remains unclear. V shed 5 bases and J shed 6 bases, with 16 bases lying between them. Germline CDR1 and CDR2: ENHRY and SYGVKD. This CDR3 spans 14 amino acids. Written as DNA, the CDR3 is TGTGCCATCAGTAAGGAGGCCCCGGCAGCTGAAGCTTTCTTT. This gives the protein CAISKEAPAAEAFF.

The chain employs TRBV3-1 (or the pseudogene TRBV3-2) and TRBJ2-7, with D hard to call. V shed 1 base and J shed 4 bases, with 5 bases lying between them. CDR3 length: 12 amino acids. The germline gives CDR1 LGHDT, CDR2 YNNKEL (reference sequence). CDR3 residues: CASSQVRYEQYF. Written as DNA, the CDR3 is TGTGCCAGCAGCCAAGTTAGGTACGAGCAGTACTTC.

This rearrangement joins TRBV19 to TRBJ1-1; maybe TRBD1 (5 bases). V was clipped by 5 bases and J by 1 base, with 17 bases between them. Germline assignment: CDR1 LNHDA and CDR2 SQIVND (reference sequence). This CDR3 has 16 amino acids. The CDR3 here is CASSLWDHSPNTEAFF. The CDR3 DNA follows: TGTGCCAGTAGTTTATGGGACCATTCCCCGAACACTGAAGCTTTCTTT.